This T cell receptor (beta chain) was profiled in a study of blood T cell repertoires in COVID-19 (dated by TCRdb to 2020 to 2022). At the level of the whole study: Collaborator samples came from the United States, Italy and Spain and covered acute and convalescent phases of COVID-19. Deeply sampled blood TCRbeta repertoires from subjects exposed to, actively infected with, or recovered from COVID-19 were included in the dataset. A freely available public database, intended as a resource for researchers studying the immune response to SARS-CoV-2, is where the repertoires were released. Sample metadata almost always included a de-identified subject ID, COVID-19 status, age in years and sex. HLA class I and class II types, where available, came from metadata supplied by the sample provider rather than from assay-based typing. Samples came from the ongoing ImmuneRACE study (first 160 participants) plus 1,254 subjects from 6 global collaborators. The material from the prospective study consisted of cDNA or gDNA derived from T cells, B-cell-depleted T cells, or PBMCs.

Each collaborating institution followed its own protocols to collect whole blood in K2EDTA tubes. For TCRbeta analysis, collaborator samples were shipped as frozen whole blood, as isolated PBMCs, or as DNA extracted from either sample type. V loses 2 bases at its end and J loses 4 bases; junction bases beyond the gene matches: 5. From the cysteine through the phenylalanine, the CDR3 covers 16 amino acids. CDR3 DNA only is kept here, 48 bases in frame from base 1. According to the germline V gene (reference sequence), CDR1 reads LNHDA and CDR2 reads SQIVND. What the study reported, not specific to this receptor: How much clinical and demographic metadata was included differed by source and by participant, and the metadata was provided uncurated.

Points on this clone: The antigen it recognizes is unknown. One base away there is no much larger clone; base qualities are not given.

TCRbeta CDR3 regions were amplified from genomic DNA using the immunoSEQ Assay, a bias-controlled multiplex PCR. The paper's data handling went like this. The number of nucleated cells in each sample was estimated by amplification of reference gene primers within the assay. Sequence reads were collapsed and filtered to measure the absolute abundance of every unique TCRbeta CDR3 rearrangement. For each sample, productive Simpson clonality was calculated as the square root of Simpson's diversity index over productive rearrangements. TCRdb's version of the immuneACCESS table is confined to in-frame rearrangements and falls short of the full clone set. An unresolved V gene accounts for under half of the shortfall where checked; the remainder is of unknown origin. That table furnishes V, J and clone size, whereas the DNA furnished D and trimming. This sample is represented by about 160,000 clones; approximately 81% of them were singletons. Of the sample, 2.5% to 4% falls within the top ten clones.

Sequenced: peripheral blood. Recombination joined TRBV19 with TRBJ1-5; 10 bases in the junction line up with TRBD1. The source of this sequence is a human donor with acute or convalescent COVID-19. The donor label of this sample is uncertain. DNA sequence: TGTGCCAGTAGTATATGGGGGACAGGGGATAATCAGCCCCAGCATTTT. Its amino acids are CASSIWGTGDNQPQHF. With the rest looked up from the reference TRBV19 and TRBJ1-5 genes rather than sequenced, the full variable domain is DGGITQSPKYLFRKEGQNVTLSCEQNLNHDAMYWYRQDPGQGLRLIYYSQIVNDFQKGDIAEGYSVSREKKESFPLTVTSAQKNPTAFYLCASSIWGTGDNQPQHFGDGTRLSIL.